This T cell receptor beta chain was recorded in a study of Tregs in tolerant kidney transplant recipients. Findings of the study overall: The most relevant donor-specific Treg TCRbeta repertoire apparently came from expansion with activated donor B cells.

With regard to this clone: What it binds is not known.

Measured with immunoSEQ multiplex PCR; TCRdb has only the in-frame clones, and not every one. Altogether roughly 49,000 clones are present, about 89% being singletons, with the ten largest covering around 0.67%. The germline CDR1 and CDR2 sequences are SGHTA and FQGNSA. The CDR3 is 17 amino acids. The trim removed 5 bases at V and 0 bases at J, leaving 11 bases unmatched. The receptor's source is a human donor in good health. The material sequenced was Tregs from blood. The gene calls are TRBV7-2 and TRBJ2-3, with 7 bases aligning to TRBD2. The CDR3 nucleotides are TGTGCCAGCAGCGCGAGCGGGACGGGTTTTAGCACAGATACGCAGTATTTT. It codes for CASSASGTGFSTDTQYF.